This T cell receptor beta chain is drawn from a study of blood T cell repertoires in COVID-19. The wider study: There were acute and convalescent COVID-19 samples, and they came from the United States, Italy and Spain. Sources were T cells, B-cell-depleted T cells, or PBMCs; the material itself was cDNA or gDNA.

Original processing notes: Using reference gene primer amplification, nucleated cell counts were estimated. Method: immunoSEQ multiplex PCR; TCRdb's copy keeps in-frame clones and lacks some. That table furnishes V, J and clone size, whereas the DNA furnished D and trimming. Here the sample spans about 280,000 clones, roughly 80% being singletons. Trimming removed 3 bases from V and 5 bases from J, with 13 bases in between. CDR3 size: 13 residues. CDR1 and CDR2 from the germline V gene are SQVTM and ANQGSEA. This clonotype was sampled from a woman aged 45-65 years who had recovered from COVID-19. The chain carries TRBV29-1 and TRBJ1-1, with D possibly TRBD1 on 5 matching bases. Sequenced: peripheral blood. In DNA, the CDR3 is TGCAGCGTTGATCAGGGAGGAAGGACTGAAGCTTTCTTT. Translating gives CSVDQGGRTEAFF.